Sequencing of this T cell receptor beta chain was carried out in a study of PD-L1 blockade in urothelial cancer. Findings and caveats of the study: When measured at 3 weeks, tumor-associated blood clones expanded more in durable-benefit patients.

TCRdb keeps only in-frame clones here, not all; method: immunoSEQ multiplex PCR. The table includes 35,000 to 45,000 clones, roughly 80% detected once. In the case of this clone: As yet, its antigen is unknown.

CDR1 and CDR2 (germline): MNHEY, SVGAGI. This CDR3 has 14 residues. V lost 2 bases and J 5 bases, leaving 12 bases between the germline ends. Time point here: peripheral blood 6 weeks after treatment start. Sequencing was performed on PBMCs, taken around atezolizumab (anti-PD-L1) treatment. The sequence derives from a man aged 60 to 75 with urothelial cancer. V usage is TRBV6-5 and J usage is TRBJ1-2; possible D gene TRBD1, 5 bases. The CDR3, as DNA: TGTGCCAGCAGTTACCGCTCGGGGGTGTATGGCTACACCTTC. This translates into CASSYRSGVYGYTF.